The clone carrying this T cell receptor (beta chain) was detected only once. These data are taken from a study of blood T cell repertoires in COVID-19. Study as a whole: PBMCs, B-cell-depleted T cells, or T cells were the source of the cDNA or gDNA that made up the material.

Allocation to cohorts depended on clinical history reported by the participants. Symptom resolution, clearance, or two negative PCRs marked the recovered donors of Cohort 3. The CDR3 sequence is 15 residues long. Trimming left V 7 bases short and J 5 bases short, with 19 bases between. Germline V CDR1 and CDR2: SGHRS, YFSETQ. In the original workflow: Amplification of reference gene primers was used by the study to estimate nucleated cell counts. Sequenced by immunoSEQ multiplex PCR; TCRdb stores in-frame clones only, minus some. V, J and clone size were drawn from that table, and D and trimming were deduced from the DNA. The repertoire holds a few hundred thousand clones, around 85% seen once, with roughly 2% in the top ten.

The sequence was collected from a man aged 30 to 45 who had recovered from COVID-19. The sequenced sample was PBMCs or T cells enriched from blood (not recorded which). The chain employs TRBV5-1 and TRBJ2-1; weak D call: TRBD2 (5 bases). The CDR3 nucleotides read TGCGCCAGCCATGTGGGTGCGGGCTTGGACAATGAGCAGTTCTTC. It codes for CASHVGAGLDNEQFF.